The TCR beta chain under discussion was sequenced for a study of control samples from healthy donors and cancer patients. Sequencing used immunoSEQ multiplex PCR; TCRdb keeps in-frame clones, though not all of them. The table includes around 30,000 clones, roughly 94% detected once. The V gene lost 5 bases and the J gene lost 4 bases, with 17 bases spanning the gap. The CDR3 loop spans 16 amino acids. CDR1 and CDR2 (germline): SGHVS, FNYEAQ. The chain links TRBV7-6 to TRBJ2-2; possible D gene TRBD2, 6 bases. The sample consisted of blood. The source of this sequence is a man in his 60s in good health. The chain's CDR3 is CASSPRGKVGTGELFF. DNA for the CDR3: TGTGCCAGCAGCCCCCGGGGGAAGGTCGGCACCGGGGAGCTGTTTTTT.